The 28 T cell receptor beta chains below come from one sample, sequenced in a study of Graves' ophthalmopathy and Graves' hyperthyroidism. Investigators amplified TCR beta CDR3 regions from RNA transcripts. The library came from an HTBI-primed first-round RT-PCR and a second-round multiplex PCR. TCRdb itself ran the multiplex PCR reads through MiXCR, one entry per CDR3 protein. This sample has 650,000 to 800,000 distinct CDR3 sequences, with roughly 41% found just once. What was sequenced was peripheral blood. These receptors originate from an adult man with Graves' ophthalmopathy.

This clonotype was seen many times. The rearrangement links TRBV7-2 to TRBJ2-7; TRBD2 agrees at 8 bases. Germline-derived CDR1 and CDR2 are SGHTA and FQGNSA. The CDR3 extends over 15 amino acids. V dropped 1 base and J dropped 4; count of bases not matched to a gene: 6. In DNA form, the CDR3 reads TGTGCCAGCAGCTTAGGAGGCGGGAGGCAGTACGAGCAGTACTTC. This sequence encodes CASSLGGGRQYEQYF. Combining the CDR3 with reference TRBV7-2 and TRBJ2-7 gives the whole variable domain GAGVSQSPSNKVTEKGKDVELRCDPISGHTALYWYRQSLGQGLEFLIYFQGNSAPDKSGLPSDRFSAERTGGSVSTLTIQRTQQEDSAVYLCASSLGGGRQYEQYFGPGTRLTVT.

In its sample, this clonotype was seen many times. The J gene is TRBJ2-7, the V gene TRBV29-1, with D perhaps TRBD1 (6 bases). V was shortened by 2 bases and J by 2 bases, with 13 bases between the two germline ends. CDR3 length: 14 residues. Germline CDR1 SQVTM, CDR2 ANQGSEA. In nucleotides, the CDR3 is TGCAGCGTTGAATTGCAGGGGACCCCCTACGAGCAGTACTTC. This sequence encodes CSVELQGTPYEQYF.

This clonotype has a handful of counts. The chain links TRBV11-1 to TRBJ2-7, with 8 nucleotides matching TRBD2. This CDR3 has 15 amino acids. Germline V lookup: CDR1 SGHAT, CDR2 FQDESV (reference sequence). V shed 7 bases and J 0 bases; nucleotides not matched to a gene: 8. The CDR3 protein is CASTFSGKSSYEQYF. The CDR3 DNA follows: TGTGCCAGCACCTTTAGCGGGAAGAGCTCCTACGAGCAGTACTTC.

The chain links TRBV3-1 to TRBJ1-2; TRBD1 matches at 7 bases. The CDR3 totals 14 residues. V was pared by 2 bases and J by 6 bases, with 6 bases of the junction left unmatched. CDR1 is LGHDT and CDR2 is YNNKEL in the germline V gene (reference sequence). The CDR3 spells CASSQQGGIDGYTF. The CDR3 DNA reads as TGTGCCAGCAGCCAACAGGGGGGTATTGATGGCTACACCTTC.

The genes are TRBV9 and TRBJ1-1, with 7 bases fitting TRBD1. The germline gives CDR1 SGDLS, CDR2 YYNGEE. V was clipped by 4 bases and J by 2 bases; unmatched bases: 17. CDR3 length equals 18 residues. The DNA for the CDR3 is TGTGCCAGCAGCCCAGGGGGGGCAGGGACTGGGGTTAACACTGAAGCTTTCTTT. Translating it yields CASSPGGAGTGVNTEAFF.

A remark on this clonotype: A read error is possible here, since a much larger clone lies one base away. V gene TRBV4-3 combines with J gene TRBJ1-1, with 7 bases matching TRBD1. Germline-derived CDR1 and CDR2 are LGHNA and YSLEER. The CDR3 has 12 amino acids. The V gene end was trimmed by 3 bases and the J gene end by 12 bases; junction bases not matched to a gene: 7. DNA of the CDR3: TGCGCCAGCAGCCACGAAGTGGGACAGCCTTTCTTT. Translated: CASSHEVGQPFF.

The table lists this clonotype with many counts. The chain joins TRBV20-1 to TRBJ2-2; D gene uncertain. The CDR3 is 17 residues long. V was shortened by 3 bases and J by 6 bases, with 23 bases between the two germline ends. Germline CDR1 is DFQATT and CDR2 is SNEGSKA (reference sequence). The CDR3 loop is CSASRPMGGRVAGELFF. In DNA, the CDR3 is TGCAGTGCTAGCCGTCCGATGGGTGGTCGTGTGGCCGGGGAGCTGTTTTTT.

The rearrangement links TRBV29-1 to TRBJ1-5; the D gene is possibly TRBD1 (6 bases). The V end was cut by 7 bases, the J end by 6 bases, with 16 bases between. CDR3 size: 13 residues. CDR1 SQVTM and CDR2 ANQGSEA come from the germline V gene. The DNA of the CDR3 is TGCAGCGCCAGGGGCGGGGGGGGTCAGCCCCAGCATTTT. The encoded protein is CSARGGGGQPQHF.

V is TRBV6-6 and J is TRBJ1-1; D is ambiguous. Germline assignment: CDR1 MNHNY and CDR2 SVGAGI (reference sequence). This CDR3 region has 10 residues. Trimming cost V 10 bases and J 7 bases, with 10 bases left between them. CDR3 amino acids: CAINANEAFF. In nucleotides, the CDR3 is TGTGCCATCAACGCAAATGAAGCTTTCTTT.

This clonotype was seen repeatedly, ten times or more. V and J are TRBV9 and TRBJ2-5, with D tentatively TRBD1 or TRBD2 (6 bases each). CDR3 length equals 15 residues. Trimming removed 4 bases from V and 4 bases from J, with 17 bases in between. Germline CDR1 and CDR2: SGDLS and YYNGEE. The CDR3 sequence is CASSPGPGGGETQYF. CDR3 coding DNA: TGTGCCAGCAGCCCAGGCCCTGGAGGGGGAGAGACCCAGTACTTC.

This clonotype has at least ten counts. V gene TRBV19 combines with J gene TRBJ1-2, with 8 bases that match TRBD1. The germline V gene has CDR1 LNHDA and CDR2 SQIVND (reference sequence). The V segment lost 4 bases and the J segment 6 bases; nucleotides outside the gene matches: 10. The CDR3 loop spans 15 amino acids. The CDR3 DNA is TGTGCCAGTAGTACCAATCAGATGACAGGGGATGGCTACACCTTC. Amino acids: CASSTNQMTGDGYTF.

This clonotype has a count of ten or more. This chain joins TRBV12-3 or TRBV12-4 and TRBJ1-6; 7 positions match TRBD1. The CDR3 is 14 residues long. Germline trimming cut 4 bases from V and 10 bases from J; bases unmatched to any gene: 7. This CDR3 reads CASSSTGTSSPLHF. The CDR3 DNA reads TGTGCCAGCAGTTCGACAGGGACTAGCTCACCCCTCCACTTT.

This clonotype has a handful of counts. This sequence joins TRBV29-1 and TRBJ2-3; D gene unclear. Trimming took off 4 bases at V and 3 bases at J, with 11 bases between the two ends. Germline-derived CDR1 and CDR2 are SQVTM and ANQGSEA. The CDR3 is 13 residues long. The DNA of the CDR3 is TGCAGCGTTGGGCAGGTTGGAACAGATACGCAGTATTTT. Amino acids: CSVGQVGTDTQYF.

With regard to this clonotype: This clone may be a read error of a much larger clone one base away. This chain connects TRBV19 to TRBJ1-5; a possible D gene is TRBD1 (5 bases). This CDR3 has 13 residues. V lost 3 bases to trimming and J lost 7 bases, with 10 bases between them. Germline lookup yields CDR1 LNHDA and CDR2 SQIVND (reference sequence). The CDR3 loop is CASSMPGTQPQHF. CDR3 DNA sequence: TGTGCCAGTAGTATGCCAGGGACCCAGCCCCAGCATTTT.

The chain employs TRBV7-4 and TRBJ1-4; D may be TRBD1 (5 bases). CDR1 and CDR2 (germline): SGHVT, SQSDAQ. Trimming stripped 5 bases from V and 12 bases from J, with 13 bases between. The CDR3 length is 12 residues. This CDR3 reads CASSQDARELFF. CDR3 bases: TGTGCCAGCAGCCAAGATGCCAGGGAACTGTTTTTT.

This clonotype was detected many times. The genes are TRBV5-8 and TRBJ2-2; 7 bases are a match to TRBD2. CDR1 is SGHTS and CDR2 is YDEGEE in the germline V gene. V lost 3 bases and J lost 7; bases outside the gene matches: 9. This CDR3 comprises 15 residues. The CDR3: CASSSGGGHHGELFF. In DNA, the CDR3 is TGTGCCAGCAGCTCTGGCGGGGGTCATCACGGGGAGCTGTTTTTT.

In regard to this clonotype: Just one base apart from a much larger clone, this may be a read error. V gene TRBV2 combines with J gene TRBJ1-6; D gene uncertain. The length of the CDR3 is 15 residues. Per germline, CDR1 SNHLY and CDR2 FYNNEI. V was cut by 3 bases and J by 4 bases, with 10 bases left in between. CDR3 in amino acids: CASSDDLGYNSPLHF. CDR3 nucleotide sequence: TGTGCCAGCAGTGACGACCTGGGATATAATTCACCCCTCCACTTT.

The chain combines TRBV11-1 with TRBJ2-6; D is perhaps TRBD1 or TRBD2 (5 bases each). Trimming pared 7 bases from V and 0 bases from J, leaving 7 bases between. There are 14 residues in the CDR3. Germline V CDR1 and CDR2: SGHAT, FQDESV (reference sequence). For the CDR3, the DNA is TGTGCCAGCATGAGGGGCTCTGGGGCCAACGTCCTGACTTTC. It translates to CASMRGSGANVLTF.

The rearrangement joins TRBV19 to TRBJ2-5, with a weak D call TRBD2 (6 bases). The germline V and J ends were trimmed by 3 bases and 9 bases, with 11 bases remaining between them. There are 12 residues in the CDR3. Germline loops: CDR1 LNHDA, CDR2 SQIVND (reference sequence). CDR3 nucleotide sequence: TGTGCCAGTAGTATCTTGGGGGGATCCCAGTACTTC. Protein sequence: CASSILGGSQYF.

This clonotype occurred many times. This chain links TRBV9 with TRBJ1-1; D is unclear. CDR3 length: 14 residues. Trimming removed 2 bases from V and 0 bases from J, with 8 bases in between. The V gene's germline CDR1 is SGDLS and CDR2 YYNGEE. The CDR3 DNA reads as TGTGCCAGCAGCGTCTTAGGGATGAACACTGAAGCTTTCTTT. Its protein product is CASSVLGMNTEAFF.

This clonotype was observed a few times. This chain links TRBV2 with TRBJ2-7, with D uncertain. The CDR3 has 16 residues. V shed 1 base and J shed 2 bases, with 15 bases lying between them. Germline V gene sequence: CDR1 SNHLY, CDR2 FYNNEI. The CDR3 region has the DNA TGTGCCAGCAGTGAAGTCGCCCCACAGTTTCCCTACGAGCAGTACTTC. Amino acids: CASSEVAPQFPYEQYF.

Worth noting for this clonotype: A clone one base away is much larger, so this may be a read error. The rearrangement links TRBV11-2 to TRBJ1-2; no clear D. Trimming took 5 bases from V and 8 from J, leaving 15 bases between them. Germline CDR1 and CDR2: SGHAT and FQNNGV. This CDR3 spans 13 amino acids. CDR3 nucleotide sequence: TGTGCCAGCAGCGACCGCGGGGTAGGAGGCTACACCTTC. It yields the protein CASSDRGVGGYTF. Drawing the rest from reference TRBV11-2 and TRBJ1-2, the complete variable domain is EAGVAQSPRYKIIEKRQSVAFWCNPISGHATLYWYQQILGQGPKLLIQFQNNGVVDDSQLPKDRFSAERLKGVDSTLKIQPAKLEDSAVYLCASSDRGVGGYTFGSGTRLTVV.

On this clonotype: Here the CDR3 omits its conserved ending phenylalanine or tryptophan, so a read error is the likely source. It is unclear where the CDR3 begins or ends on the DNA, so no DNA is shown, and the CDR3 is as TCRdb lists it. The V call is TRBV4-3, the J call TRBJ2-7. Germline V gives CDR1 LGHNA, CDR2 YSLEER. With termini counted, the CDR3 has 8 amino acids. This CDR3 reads CASSQAPA.

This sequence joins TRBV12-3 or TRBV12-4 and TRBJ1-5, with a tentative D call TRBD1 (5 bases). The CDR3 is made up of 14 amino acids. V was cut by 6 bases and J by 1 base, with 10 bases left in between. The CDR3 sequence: CASSTGDSNQPQHF. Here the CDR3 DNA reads TGTGCCAGCAGCACTGGGGACAGCAATCAGCCCCAGCATTTT.

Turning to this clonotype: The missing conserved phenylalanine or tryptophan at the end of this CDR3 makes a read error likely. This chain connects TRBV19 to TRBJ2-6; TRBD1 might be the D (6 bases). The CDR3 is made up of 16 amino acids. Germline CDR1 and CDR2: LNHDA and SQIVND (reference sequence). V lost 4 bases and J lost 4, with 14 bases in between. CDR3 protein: CASSTQQGTGANVLTP. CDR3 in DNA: TGTGCCAGTAGTACCCAACAGGGTACCGGGGCCAACGTCCTGACTCCA.

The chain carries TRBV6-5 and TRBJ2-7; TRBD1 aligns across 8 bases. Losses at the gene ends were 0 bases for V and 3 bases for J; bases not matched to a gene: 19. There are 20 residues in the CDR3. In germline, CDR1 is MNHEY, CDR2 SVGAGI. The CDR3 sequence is CASSYSGGQGTPKRNYEQYF. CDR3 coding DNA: TGTGCCAGCAGTTACTCAGGAGGACAGGGAACTCCCAAGCGAAACTACGAGCAGTACTTC.

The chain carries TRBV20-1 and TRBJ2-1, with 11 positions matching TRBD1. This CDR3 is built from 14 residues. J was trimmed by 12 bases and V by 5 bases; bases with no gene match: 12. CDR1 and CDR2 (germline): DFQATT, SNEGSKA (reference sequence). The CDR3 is CSAWTGGAPKGQFF. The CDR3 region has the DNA TGCAGTGCTTGGACAGGGGGCGCCCCTAAAGGGCAGTTCTTC.

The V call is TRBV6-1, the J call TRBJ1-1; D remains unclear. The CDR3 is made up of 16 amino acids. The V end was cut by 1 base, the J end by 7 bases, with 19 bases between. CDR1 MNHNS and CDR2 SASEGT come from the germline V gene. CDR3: CASSEVMWQKQLEAFF. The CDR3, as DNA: TGTGCCAGCAGTGAAGTGATGTGGCAGAAACAGCTTGAAGCTTTCTTT.